The 10 T cell receptor beta chains below come from one sample, sequenced in a study of blood T cell repertoires in COVID-19. Libraries were prepared by immunoSEQ multiplex PCR; TCRdb keeps only in-frame clonotypes and omits some of them. The sample lists a few hundred thousand clones; approximately 77% were seen once. What was sequenced was peripheral blood. These receptors came from a woman between 18 and 29 years old with acute or convalescent COVID-19.

The CDR3 loop reads CASSENSGNTGELFF. In nucleotides, the CDR3 is TGCGCCAGCAGTGAGAATAGCGGGAACACCGGGGAGCTGTTTTTT. V is TRBV10-1 and J is TRBJ2-2, with D possibly being TRBD2 (6 bases). CDR3 size: 15 residues. V was pared by 2 bases and J by 1 base, with 8 bases between. Germline CDR1 reads WNHNN; CDR2 reads SYGVQD (reference sequence).

The V and J genes are TRBV19 and TRBJ1-5; unclear D gene. The CDR3 runs 15 residues. V was clipped by 4 bases and J by 0 bases, with 10 bases between them. Germline CDR1 and CDR2: LNHDA and SQIVND (reference sequence). The CDR3 loop is CASSKRQLSNQPQHF. In nucleotides, the CDR3 is TGTGCCAGTAGTAAAAGACAACTTAGCAATCAGCCCCAGCATTTT.

The chain couples TRBV6-2 or TRBV6-3 to TRBJ1-5; a possible D gene is TRBD1 (5 bases). The CDR3 runs to 13 residues. V was trimmed by 4 bases and J by 6 bases, leaving 10 bases between them. Per the germline V gene, CDR1 is MNHEY and CDR2 is SVGEGT. The CDR3 DNA reads TGTGCCAGCAGTTTCACGGACATTCAGCCCCAGCATTTT. Translation gives CASSFTDIQPQHF.

Here the CDR3 reads CASSSGQTHYTEAFF. Here the CDR3 DNA reads TGTGCCAGCAGTTCGGGACAAACCCATTACACTGAAGCTTTCTTT. The chain links TRBV27 to TRBJ1-1; D perhaps matches TRBD1 (6 bases). This CDR3 has 15 amino acids. Germline assignment: CDR1 MNHEY and CDR2 SMNVEV (reference sequence). V was trimmed by 4 bases and J by 3 bases, leaving 15 bases between them.

The chain is built from TRBV3-1 (or the pseudogene TRBV3-2) and TRBJ2-7, with 10 positions matching TRBD2. The CDR3 totals 15 residues. Germline-derived CDR1 and CDR2 are LGHDT and YNNKEL (reference sequence). V trimming: 5 bases; J trimming: 2 bases; junction bases outside the gene matches: 6. The CDR3 coding sequence is TGTGCCAGCAGCTTTTCAGCGGGAGGGGCCTACGAGCAGTACTTC. Amino acid sequence: CASSFSAGGAYEQYF.

The rearrangement joins TRBV6-5 to TRBJ1-1; 9 positions match TRBD1. The CDR3 length is 11 residues. Unmatched junction bases numbered 4, after V lost 6 bases and J lost 11 bases. CDR1 and CDR2 (germline): MNHEY, SVGAGI. CDR3 sequence (DNA): TGTGCCAGCAGGGGGGACAGGGTGGCTTTCTTT. Its translation is CASRGDRVAFF.

This chain joins TRBV18 and TRBJ1-3, with 8 positions matching TRBD1. The CDR3 has 16 residues. Germline CDR1 is KGHSH and CDR2 is LQKENI. V lost 0 bases to trimming and J lost 2 bases; unmatched junction nucleotides: 3. The CDR3: CASSPPQGATGNTIYF. CDR3 in DNA: TGTGCCAGCTCACCACCGCAGGGGGCCACTGGAAACACCATATATTTT. The full variable domain, rest sourced from reference TRBV18 and TRBJ1-3, is NAGVMQNPRHLVRRRGQEARLRCSPMKGHSHVYWYRQLPEEGLKFMVYLQKENIIDESGMPKERFSAEFPKEGPSILRIQQVVRGDSAAYFCASSPPQGATGNTIYFGEGSWLTVV.

This chain joins TRBV5-5 and TRBJ2-1, with D maybe TRBD2 (6 bases). The ends were cut back, 2 bases at V and 7 bases at J, with 13 bases in the middle. The CDR3 has 14 amino acids. Germline CDR1 reads SGHKS; CDR2 reads YYEKEE (reference sequence). The CDR3 DNA is TGTGCCAGCAGCTTTCGGGACTCCGAGAATGAGCAGTTCTTC. Its protein product is CASSFRDSENEQFF.

The V gene is TRBV4-3, the J gene TRBJ2-2, with a tentative D call TRBD1 (6 bases). The V and J ends lost 0 bases and 2 bases respectively, with 16 bases between them. The CDR3 sequence is 18 residues long. In germline, CDR1 is LGHNA, CDR2 YSLEER. The CDR3 nucleotides are TGCGCCAGCAGCCAAGAAGCCAGGGGTGCGGCCAACACCGGGGAGCTGTTTTTT. It yields the protein CASSQEARGAANTGELFF.

The J gene is TRBJ1-3, the V gene TRBV19, with a possible D match to TRBD1 (5 bases). V dropped 6 bases and J dropped 7 bases, with 16 bases sitting between them. This CDR3 is built from 14 residues. The V gene's germline CDR1 is LNHDA and CDR2 SQIVND (reference sequence). CDR3 sequence reads: CASRIGHGGNTIYF. DNA for the CDR3: TGTGCCAGTAGAATTGGGCACGGGGGGAACACCATATATTTT.